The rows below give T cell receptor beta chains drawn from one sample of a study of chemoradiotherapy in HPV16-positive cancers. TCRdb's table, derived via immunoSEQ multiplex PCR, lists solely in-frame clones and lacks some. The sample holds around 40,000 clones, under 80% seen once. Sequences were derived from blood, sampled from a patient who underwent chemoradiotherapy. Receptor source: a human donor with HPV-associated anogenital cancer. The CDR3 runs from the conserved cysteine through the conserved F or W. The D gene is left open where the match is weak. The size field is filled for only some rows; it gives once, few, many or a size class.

cdr3_aa: CASSLPISYEQYF
cdr3_nt: TGTGCCAGCAGCTTACCGATCTCCTACGAGCAGTACTTC
v_call: TRBV11-2
d_call: .
clone_size: .
j_call: TRBJ2-7

cdr3_aa: CASAQGAGYGYTF
cdr3_nt: TGTGCTAGTGCCCAAGGGGCGGGGTATGGCTACACCTTC
v_call: TRBV12-5
d_call: .
clone_size: few
j_call: TRBJ1-2

cdr3_aa: CASKRGNPNTEAFF
cdr3_nt: TGTGCCAGCAAACGAGGGAACCCTAACACTGAAGCTTTCTTT
v_call: TRBV6-5
d_call: .
clone_size: .
j_call: TRBJ1-1

cdr3_aa: CASSPTPQPQHF
cdr3_nt: TGTGCCAGCAGCCCTACCCCTCAGCCCCAGCATTTT
v_call: TRBV6-5
d_call: .
clone_size: medium-sized
j_call: TRBJ1-5

cdr3_aa: CASSESGGDQPQHF
cdr3_nt: TGTGCCAGCAGTGAATCCGGGGGTGATCAGCCCCAGCATTTT
v_call: TRBV6-1
d_call: .
clone_size: .
j_call: TRBJ1-5

cdr3_aa: CASSYSNYGYTF
cdr3_nt: TGTGCCAGCAGTTACTCGAACTATGGCTACACCTTC
v_call: TRBV6-5
d_call: .
clone_size: few
j_call: TRBJ1-2

cdr3_aa: CASSEVGQGLGEKLFF
cdr3_nt: TGTGCCAGCAGTGAAGTGGGACAGGGGCTCGGAGAAAAACTGTTTTTT
v_call: TRBV6-1
d_call: TRBD1
clone_size: .
j_call: TRBJ1-4

cdr3_aa: CASRQERGAFYEQYF
cdr3_nt: TGCGCCAGCAGACAGGAAAGGGGGGCCTTCTACGAGCAGTACTTC
v_call: TRBV5-1
d_call: .
clone_size: .
j_call: TRBJ2-7

cdr3_aa: CASRKEGGTDTQYF
cdr3_nt: TGTGCCAGCAGAAAGGAGGGGGGCACAGATACGCAGTATTTT
v_call: TRBV14
d_call: .
clone_size: once
j_call: TRBJ2-3

cdr3_aa: CAWSPLRGDQPQHF
cdr3_nt: TGTGCCTGGAGTCCCTTAAGGGGGGATCAGCCCCAGCATTTT
v_call: TRBV30
d_call: .
clone_size: .
j_call: TRBJ1-5

cdr3_aa: CASSQAGAGYTEAFF
cdr3_nt: TGCGCCAGCAGCCAAGCAGGCGCGGGGTACACTGAAGCTTTCTTT
v_call: TRBV4-1
d_call: .
clone_size: .
j_call: TRBJ1-1

cdr3_aa: CASSLGTGLPGNTIYF
cdr3_nt: TGCGCCAGCAGCCTAGGGACAGGGTTGCCTGGAAACACCATATATTTT
v_call: TRBV5-1
d_call: TRBD1
clone_size: .
j_call: TRBJ1-3

cdr3_aa: CATSRDLESPLHF
cdr3_nt: TGTGCCACCAGCAGAGATCTAGAATCACCCCTCCACTTT
v_call: TRBV15
d_call: .
clone_size: .
j_call: TRBJ1-6

cdr3_aa: CASSLMSVRETQYF
cdr3_nt: TGTGCCAGCAGCTTAATGTCCGTGCGGGAGACCCAGTACTTC
v_call: TRBV7-9
d_call: .
clone_size: once
j_call: TRBJ2-5

cdr3_aa: CASSLGQYNEQFF
cdr3_nt: TGTGCCAGCAGCTTAGGACAGTACAATGAGCAGTTCTTC
v_call: TRBV7-9
d_call: .
clone_size: .
j_call: TRBJ2-1

cdr3_aa: CASSPLGQGNTEAFF
cdr3_nt: TGTGCCAGCAGTCCCCTGGGACAGGGGAACACTGAAGCTTTCTTT
v_call: TRBV6-5
d_call: TRBD1
clone_size: .
j_call: TRBJ1-1

cdr3_aa: CASSRDRRSNQPQHF
cdr3_nt: TGTGCCAGCAGCCGAGACAGAAGATCCAATCAGCCCCAGCATTTT
v_call: TRBV7-2
d_call: .
clone_size: .
j_call: TRBJ1-5

cdr3_aa: CAIDRDSYNSPLHF
cdr3_nt: TGCGCCATCGACAGGGACTCCTATAATTCACCCCTCCACTTT
v_call: TRBV10-1
d_call: TRBD1
clone_size: .
j_call: TRBJ1-6

cdr3_aa: CASSLDLDRNQPQHF
cdr3_nt: TGTGCCAGCAGCTTAGATCTCGACAGGAATCAGCCCCAGCATTTT
v_call: TRBV11-2
d_call: .
clone_size: .
j_call: TRBJ1-5

cdr3_aa: CASSRGLGQFF
cdr3_nt: TGTGCCAGCAGCCGCGGACTGGGGCAGTTCTTC
v_call: TRBV28
d_call: .
clone_size: .
j_call: TRBJ2-1

cdr3_aa: CASSLVSGVTEAFF
cdr3_nt: TGTGCCAGCAGCTTAGTCAGCGGAGTCACTGAAGCTTTCTTT
v_call: TRBV7-2
d_call: .
clone_size: once
j_call: TRBJ1-1

cdr3_aa: CASSLFTNTEAFF
cdr3_nt: TGCGCCAGCAGCTTGTTCACGAACACTGAAGCTTTCTTT
v_call: TRBV5-1
d_call: .
clone_size: few
j_call: TRBJ1-1

cdr3_aa: CASSLEWGELFF
cdr3_nt: TGTGCCAGCAGCTTAGAGTGGGGGGAGCTGTTTTTT
v_call: TRBV11-2
d_call: .
clone_size: few
j_call: TRBJ2-2

cdr3_aa: CASSLQGDTEAFF
cdr3_nt: TGTGCCAGCAGCTTGCAAGGGGACACTGAAGCTTTCTTT
v_call: TRBV11-2
d_call: .
clone_size: .
j_call: TRBJ1-1

cdr3_aa: CAITGTGATGELFF
cdr3_nt: TGTGCCATCACAGGGACAGGGGCCACCGGGGAGCTGTTTTTT
v_call: TRBV10-3
d_call: TRBD1
clone_size: .
j_call: TRBJ2-2

cdr3_aa: CASSLYQGGTYEQYF
cdr3_nt: TGTGCCAGCAGCTTATATCAGGGGGGGACCTACGAGCAGTACTTC
v_call: TRBV13
d_call: .
clone_size: .
j_call: TRBJ2-7

cdr3_aa: CASSYGTGENIQYF
cdr3_nt: TGTGCCAGCAGCTACGGGACAGGGGAAAACATTCAGTACTTC
v_call: TRBV7-9
d_call: TRBD1
clone_size: .
j_call: TRBJ2-4

cdr3_aa: CASSTDRGGANTEAFF
cdr3_nt: TGTGCCAGCAGTACCGATCGGGGAGGGGCGAACACTGAAGCTTTCTTT
v_call: TRBV6-6
d_call: .
clone_size: .
j_call: TRBJ1-1

cdr3_aa: CASTNRDTIYF
cdr3_nt: TGTGCCAGCACCAACAGGGACACCATATATTTT
v_call: TRBV6-5
d_call: .
clone_size: once
j_call: TRBJ1-3

cdr3_aa: CASRDGNTEAFF
cdr3_nt: TGTGCCAGCCGTGACGGAAACACTGAAGCTTTCTTT
v_call: TRBV28
d_call: .
clone_size: few
j_call: TRBJ1-1

cdr3_aa: CASSPRWGGSYGYTF
cdr3_nt: TGTGCCAGCAGCCCTCGTTGGGGGGGCAGCTATGGCTACACCTTC
v_call: TRBV9
d_call: .
clone_size: .
j_call: TRBJ1-2

cdr3_aa: CASSVGSYAGNTIYF
cdr3_nt: TGTGCCAGCAGCGTAGGTAGTTACGCTGGAAACACCATATATTTT
v_call: TRBV9
d_call: .
clone_size: .
j_call: TRBJ1-3

cdr3_aa: CASSETQGWEQYF
cdr3_nt: TGTGCCAGCAGTGAAACACAGGGTTGGGAGCAGTACTTC
v_call: TRBV2
d_call: .
clone_size: few
j_call: TRBJ2-7

cdr3_aa: CATSRGQGAHQPQHF
cdr3_nt: TGTGCCACCAGCAGGGGACAGGGGGCGCATCAGCCCCAGCATTTT
v_call: TRBV15
d_call: TRBD1
clone_size: .
j_call: TRBJ1-5

cdr3_aa: CASSPRTSGDYEQYF
cdr3_nt: TGCGCCAGCAGCCCTCGGACTAGCGGGGACTACGAGCAGTACTTC
v_call: TRBV5-1
d_call: TRBD2
clone_size: .
j_call: TRBJ2-7

cdr3_aa: CASSPGGRETQYF
cdr3_nt: TGTGCCAGCAGCCCAGGAGGGAGGGAGACCCAGTACTTC
v_call: TRBV7-9
d_call: .
clone_size: .
j_call: TRBJ2-5

cdr3_aa: CASSKVAPYEQYF
cdr3_nt: TGTGCCAGCAGCAAAGTGGCCCCCTACGAGCAGTACTTC
v_call: TRBV21-1
d_call: .
clone_size: few
j_call: TRBJ2-7

cdr3_aa: CAWAPGLAGYEQYF
cdr3_nt: TGTGCCTGGGCGCCGGGACTAGCGGGCTACGAGCAGTACTTC
v_call: TRBV30
d_call: TRBD2
clone_size: .
j_call: TRBJ2-7

cdr3_aa: CSVESKRDRLYGYTF
cdr3_nt: TGCAGCGTTGAGTCCAAAAGGGACAGGTTATATGGCTACACCTTC
v_call: TRBV29-1
d_call: TRBD1
clone_size: .
j_call: TRBJ1-2

cdr3_aa: CASSGSGQVIGETQYF
cdr3_nt: TGTGCCAGTAGTGGGTCTGGACAGGTTATCGGGGAGACCCAGTACTTC
v_call: TRBV19
d_call: TRBD1
clone_size: once
j_call: TRBJ2-5

cdr3_aa: CASSEVTGGGEQYF
cdr3_nt: TGTGCCAGCAGTGAAGTAACAGGGGGTGGCGAGCAGTACTTC
v_call: TRBV6-1
d_call: TRBD1
clone_size: .
j_call: TRBJ2-7

cdr3_aa: CSVESGGGNTIYF
cdr3_nt: TGCAGCGTTGAATCGGGGGGTGGAAACACCATATATTTT
v_call: TRBV29-1
d_call: .
clone_size: .
j_call: TRBJ1-3

cdr3_aa: CASSVEGQGPKGYGYTF
cdr3_nt: TGTGCCAGCAGCGTAGAGGGGCAGGGGCCTAAGGGTTATGGCTACACCTTC
v_call: TRBV9
d_call: .
clone_size: .
j_call: TRBJ1-2

cdr3_aa: CASSVRETQYF
cdr3_nt: TGTGCCAGCAGCGTAAGGGAGACCCAGTACTTC
v_call: TRBV9
d_call: .
clone_size: .
j_call: TRBJ2-5

cdr3_aa: CASSVAPGPSTGELFF
cdr3_nt: TGTGCCAGCAGCGTAGCTCCGGGACCGAGCACCGGGGAGCTGTTTTTT
v_call: TRBV9
d_call: .
clone_size: .
j_call: TRBJ2-2

cdr3_aa: CASSPGLSGELFF
cdr3_nt: TGTGCCAGCAGCCCGGGACTTTCCGGGGAGCTGTTTTTT
v_call: TRBV5-8
d_call: .
clone_size: .
j_call: TRBJ2-2

cdr3_aa: CASSSGQALGNNEQFF
cdr3_nt: TGTGCCAGCAGCTCCGGACAGGCCCTGGGGAACAATGAGCAGTTCTTC
v_call: TRBV7-9
d_call: TRBD1
clone_size: .
j_call: TRBJ2-1

cdr3_aa: CATSESSGNTIYF
cdr3_nt: TGTGCCACCTCGGAGTCCTCTGGAAACACCATATATTTT
v_call: TRBV6-8
d_call: .
clone_size: .
j_call: TRBJ1-3

cdr3_aa: CASSLDPLGSYGYTF
cdr3_nt: TGTGCCAGCAGCCTAGACCCTTTAGGGAGCTATGGCTACACCTTC
v_call: TRBV6-6
d_call: .
clone_size: few
j_call: TRBJ1-2

cdr3_aa: CASSVDDNHPDYF
cdr3_nt: TGTGCCAGCAGCGTAGACGACAATCACCCCGACTACTTC
v_call: TRBV9
d_call: .
clone_size: medium-sized
j_call: TRBJ2-5

cdr3_aa: CASSPIGTGRSFF
cdr3_nt: TGTGCCAGCAGTCCCATCGGGACAGGAAGGTCTTTCTTT
v_call: TRBV6-1
d_call: TRBD1
clone_size: .
j_call: TRBJ1-1

cdr3_aa: CASSLQGAGDTEAFF
cdr3_nt: TGTGCCAGCAGCTTGCAGGGGGCCGGGGACACTGAAGCTTTCTTT
v_call: TRBV7-9
d_call: TRBD1
clone_size: once
j_call: TRBJ1-1

cdr3_aa: CASSLVLSGASTDTQYF
cdr3_nt: TGTGCCAGCAGCTTAGTGCTTTCGGGGGCCTCCACAGATACGCAGTATTTT
v_call: TRBV11-2
d_call: .
clone_size: .
j_call: TRBJ2-3

cdr3_aa: CASSLVSVSGNTIYF
cdr3_nt: TGTGCCAGCAGCTTAGTTTCAGTTTCTGGAAACACCATATATTTT
v_call: TRBV7-2
d_call: .
clone_size: .
j_call: TRBJ1-3

cdr3_aa: CASGPGQLNMNTEAFF
cdr3_nt: TGTGCCAGCGGCCCGGGACAACTTAACATGAACACTGAAGCTTTCTTT
v_call: TRBV7-9
d_call: .
clone_size: .
j_call: TRBJ1-1